The 7 T cell receptor beta chains below were found in one sample sequenced in a study of T cells in Graves' hyperthyroidism and ophthalmopathy. The TCR beta CDR3 regions underwent amplification using RNA transcripts as the source. In the first-round RT-PCR of the TCR CDR3, the HTBI primer set was used. TCRdb re-analysed the multiplex PCR reads in MiXCR, keeping a single row per CDR3 protein. This sample yields some 370,000 distinct CDR3 sequences, of which around an eighth are seen a single time; 25% to 30% belongs to the top ten. The specimen sequenced was blood. These receptors came from a man aged 45-60 years with Graves' ophthalmopathy.

The chain employs TRBV5-1 and TRBJ2-3; 9 bases fit TRBD1. The germline gives CDR1 SGHRS, CDR2 YFSETQ. CDR3 length: 15 amino acids. After removal of 4 bases from V and 2 bases from J, the junction contained 5 bases not matched to a gene. In DNA form, the CDR3 reads TGCGCCAGCAGCCCCGGACAGGGGCTCACAGATACGCAGTATTTT. This sequence encodes CASSPGQGLTDTQYF.

This sequence joins TRBV7-3 and TRBJ2-3, with D hard to call. V lost 5 bases and J 2 bases, leaving 11 bases between the germline ends. This CDR3 has 14 residues. The V gene's germline CDR1 is SGHTA and CDR2 FQGTGA. DNA of the CDR3: TGTGCCAGCAGCCCTAGGGCATACACAGATACGCAGTATTTT. This sequence encodes CASSPRAYTDTQYF.

This chain connects TRBV2 to TRBJ1-6; D gene uncertain. V was clipped by 5 bases and J by 2 bases, with 10 bases between them. Germline V CDR1 and CDR2: SNHLY, FYNNEI. The CDR3 consists of 15 residues. The CDR3 region has the DNA TGTGCCAGCAGTCCAGTGCGGACCTATAATTCACCCCTCCACTTT. It specifies CASSPVRTYNSPLHF.

The V call is TRBV14, the J call TRBJ1-1, with 8 bases identical to TRBD1. With V trimmed by 0 bases and J by 4 bases, 19 bases remained unmatched. This CDR3 has 20 residues. Germline V gives CDR1 SGHDN, CDR2 FVKESK. The DNA of the CDR3 is TGTGCCAGCAGCCAAGATCGGACAGGGTCAGCATTTGTGTGGGGCACTGAAGCTTTCTTT. The encoded protein is CASSQDRTGSAFVWGTEAFF.

A few counts support this clonotype. The genes are TRBV12-3 or TRBV12-4 and TRBJ1-5; D is undetermined. Trimming shortened V by 3 bases and J by 4 bases, and 4 bases separated the two germline ends. The CDR3 runs 12 residues. DNA of the CDR3: TGTGCCAGCAGTTTCATTAATCAGCCCCAGCATTTT. This encodes CASSFINQPQHF.

On this clonotype itself: A much larger clone sits a single nucleotide away, making a read error possible. The chain couples TRBV7-8 to TRBJ1-5; perhaps TRBD1 as D (5 bases). CDR3 length: 16 amino acids. Germline CDR1 SGHVS, CDR2 FQNEAQ. CDR3 sequence (DNA): TGTACCAGCAGCTTAGCGCGCAGGGCCCTCAATCAGCCCCAGCATTTT. Its translation: CTSSLARRALNQPQHF. The full variable domain, its missing parts supplied by reference TRBV7-8 and TRBJ1-5, is GAGVSQSPRYKVAKRGQDVALRCDPISGHVSLFWYQQALGQGPEFLTYFQNEAQLDKSGLPSDRFFAERPEGSVSTLKIQRTQQEDSAVYLCTSSLARRALNQPQHFGDGTRLSIL.

This clonotype was detected many times. The J gene is TRBJ2-7, the V gene TRBV28; the D gene could be TRBD1 or TRBD2 (5 bases each). V lost 4 bases to trimming and J lost 5 bases, with 18 bases between them. This CDR3 has 15 amino acids. Looked up from germline, CDR1 is MDHEN and CDR2 is SYDVKM. CDR3 coding DNA: TGTGCCAGCAGTTCCAACGGACAAGGGCGGGACGAGCAGTACTTC. This codes for CASSSNGQGRDEQYF.